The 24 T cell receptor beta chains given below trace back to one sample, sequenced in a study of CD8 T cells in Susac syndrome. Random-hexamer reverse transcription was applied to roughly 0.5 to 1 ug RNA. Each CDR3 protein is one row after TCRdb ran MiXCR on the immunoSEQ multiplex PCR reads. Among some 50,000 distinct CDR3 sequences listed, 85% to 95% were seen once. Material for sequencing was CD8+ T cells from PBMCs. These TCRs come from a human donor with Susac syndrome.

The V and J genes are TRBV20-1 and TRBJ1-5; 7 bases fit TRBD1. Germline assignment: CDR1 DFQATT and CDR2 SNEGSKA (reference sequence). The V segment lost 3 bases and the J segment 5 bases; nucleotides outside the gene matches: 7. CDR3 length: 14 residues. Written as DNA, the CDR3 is TGCAGTGCTAGTCCCGGACAGGATCATCAGCCCCAGCATTTT. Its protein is CSASPGQDHQPQHF.

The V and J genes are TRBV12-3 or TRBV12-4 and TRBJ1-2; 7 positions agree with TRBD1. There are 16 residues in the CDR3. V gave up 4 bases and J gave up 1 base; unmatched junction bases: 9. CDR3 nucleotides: TGTGCCAGCAGTTCTACCCGGACAGGATTTAACTATGGCTACACCTTC. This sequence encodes CASSSTRTGFNYGYTF.

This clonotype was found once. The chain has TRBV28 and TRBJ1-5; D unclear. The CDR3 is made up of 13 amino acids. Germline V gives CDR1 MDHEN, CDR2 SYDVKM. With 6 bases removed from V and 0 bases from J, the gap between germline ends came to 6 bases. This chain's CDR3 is CASRYNSNQPQHF. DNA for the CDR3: TGTGCCAGCAGATATAATAGCAATCAGCCCCAGCATTTT.

The CDR3, as DNA: TGTGCCAGCAGTGAACCCCCTCGGGAGTGGCGGGGGACCTATTGGGAGACCCAGTACTTC. Its protein is CASSEPPREWRGTYWETQYF. This chain joins TRBV2 and TRBJ2-5; 7 nucleotides align to TRBD2. The CDR3 is made up of 20 amino acids. The germline V gene has CDR1 SNHLY and CDR2 FYNNEI. V lost 2 bases and J lost 5; bases outside the gene matches: 23.

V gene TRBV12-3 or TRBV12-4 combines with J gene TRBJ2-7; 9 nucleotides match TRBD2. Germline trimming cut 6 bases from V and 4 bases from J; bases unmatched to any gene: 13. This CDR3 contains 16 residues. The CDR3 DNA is TGTGCCAGCAGCGCTAGCGGGGCGGGTCTTGGTTACGAGCAGTACTTC. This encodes CASSASGAGLGYEQYF.

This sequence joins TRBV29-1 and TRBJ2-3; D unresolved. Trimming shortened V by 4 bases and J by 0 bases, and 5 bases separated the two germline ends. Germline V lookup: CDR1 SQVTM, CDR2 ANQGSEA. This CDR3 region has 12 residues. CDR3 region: CSVASSTDTQYF. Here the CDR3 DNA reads TGCAGCGTTGCCTCCAGCACAGATACGCAGTATTTT.

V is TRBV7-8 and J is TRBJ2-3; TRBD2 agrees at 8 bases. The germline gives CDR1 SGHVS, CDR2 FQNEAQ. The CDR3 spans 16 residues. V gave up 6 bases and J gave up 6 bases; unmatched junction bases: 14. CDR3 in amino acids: CASRTLSGGASDTQYF. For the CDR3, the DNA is TGTGCCAGCAGAACTCTCAGCGGGGGTGCATCCGATACGCAGTATTTT.

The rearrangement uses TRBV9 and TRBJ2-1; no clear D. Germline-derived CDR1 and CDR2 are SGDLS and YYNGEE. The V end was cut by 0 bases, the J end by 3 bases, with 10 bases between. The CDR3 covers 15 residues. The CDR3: CASSVVETFYNEQFF. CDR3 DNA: TGTGCCAGCAGCGTAGTTGAGACATTCTACAATGAGCAGTTCTTC.

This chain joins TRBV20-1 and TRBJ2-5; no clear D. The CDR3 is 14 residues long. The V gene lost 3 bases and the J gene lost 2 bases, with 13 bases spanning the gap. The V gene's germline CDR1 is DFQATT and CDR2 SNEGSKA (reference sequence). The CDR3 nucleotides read TGCAGTGCTAGGGTCCCAGTAGAACAAGAGACCCAGTACTTC. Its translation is CSARVPVEQETQYF.

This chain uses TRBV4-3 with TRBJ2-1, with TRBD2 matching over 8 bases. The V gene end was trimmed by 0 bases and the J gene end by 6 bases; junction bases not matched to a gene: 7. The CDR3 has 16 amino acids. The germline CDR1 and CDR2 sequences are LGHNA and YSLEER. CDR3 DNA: TGCGCCAGCAGCCAAGATGACGGGGGGGCCTTCAATGAGCAGTTCTTC. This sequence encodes CASSQDDGGAFNEQFF.

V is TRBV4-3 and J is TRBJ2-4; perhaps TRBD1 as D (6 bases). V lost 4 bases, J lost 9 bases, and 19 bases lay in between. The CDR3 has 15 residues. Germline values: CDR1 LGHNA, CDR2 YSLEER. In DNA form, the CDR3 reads TGCGCCAGCAGCCGCATGACAGGCCAAGCGCGCATTCAGTACTTC. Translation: CASSRMTGQARIQYF.

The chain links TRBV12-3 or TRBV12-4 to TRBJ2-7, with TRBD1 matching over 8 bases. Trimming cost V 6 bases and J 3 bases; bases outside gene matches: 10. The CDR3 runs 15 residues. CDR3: CASRGRTGTYYEQYF. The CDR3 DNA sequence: TGTGCCAGCAGAGGAAGGACAGGGACATACTACGAGCAGTACTTC.

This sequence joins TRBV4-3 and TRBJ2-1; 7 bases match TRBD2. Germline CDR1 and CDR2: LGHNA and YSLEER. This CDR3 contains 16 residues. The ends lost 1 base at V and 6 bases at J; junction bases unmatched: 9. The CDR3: CASSQVRTRPPNEQFF. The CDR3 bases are TGCGCCAGCAGCCAAGTTCGGACTAGACCTCCCAATGAGCAGTTCTTC.

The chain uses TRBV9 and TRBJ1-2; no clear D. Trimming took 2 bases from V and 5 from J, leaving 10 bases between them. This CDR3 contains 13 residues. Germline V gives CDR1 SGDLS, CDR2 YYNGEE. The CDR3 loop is CASSVNSGYGYTF. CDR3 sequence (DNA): TGTGCCAGCAGCGTGAATTCTGGGTATGGCTACACCTTC.

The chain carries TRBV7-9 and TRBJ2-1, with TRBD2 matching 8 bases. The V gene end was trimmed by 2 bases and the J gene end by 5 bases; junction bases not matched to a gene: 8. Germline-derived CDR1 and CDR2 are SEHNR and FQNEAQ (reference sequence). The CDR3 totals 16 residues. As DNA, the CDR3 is TGTGCCAGCAGCTTACCCAGCGGGGGCCGCAACAATGAGCAGTTCTTC. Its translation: CASSLPSGGRNNEQFF.

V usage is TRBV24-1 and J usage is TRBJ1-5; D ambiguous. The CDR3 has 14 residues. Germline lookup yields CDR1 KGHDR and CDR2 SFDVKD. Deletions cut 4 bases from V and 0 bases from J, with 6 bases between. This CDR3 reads CATSDHNSNQPQHF. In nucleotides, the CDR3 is TGTGCCACCAGTGACCATAATAGCAATCAGCCCCAGCATTTT.

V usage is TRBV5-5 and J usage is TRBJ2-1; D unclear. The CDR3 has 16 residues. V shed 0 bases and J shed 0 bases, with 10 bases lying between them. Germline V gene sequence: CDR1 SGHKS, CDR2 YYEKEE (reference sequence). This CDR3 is CASSLDSVGSYNEQFF. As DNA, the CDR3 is TGTGCCAGCAGCTTGGATTCAGTTGGCTCCTACAATGAGCAGTTCTTC.

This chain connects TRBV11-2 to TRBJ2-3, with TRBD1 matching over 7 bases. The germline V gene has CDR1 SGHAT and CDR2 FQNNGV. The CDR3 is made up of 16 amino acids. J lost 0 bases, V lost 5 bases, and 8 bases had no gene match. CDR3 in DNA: TGTGCCAGCAGCGGGACCGGGACAGCTAGCACAGATACGCAGTATTTT. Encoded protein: CASSGTGTASTDTQYF.

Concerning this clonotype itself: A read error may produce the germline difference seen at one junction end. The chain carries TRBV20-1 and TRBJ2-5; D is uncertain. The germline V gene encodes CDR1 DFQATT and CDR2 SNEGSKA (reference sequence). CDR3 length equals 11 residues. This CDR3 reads CSISYQETQYF. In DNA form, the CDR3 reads TGTTCAATTAGCTACCAAGAGACCCAGTACTTC.

CDR3 in amino acids: CSARDGLSEEQYF. The CDR3 region has the DNA TGCAGTGCTCGCGATGGCCTCTCGGAGGAGCAGTACTTC. The chain joins TRBV20-1 to TRBJ2-7; no reliable D call. Germline CDR1 and CDR2: DFQATT and SNEGSKA (reference sequence). The V and J ends lost 5 bases and 7 bases respectively, with 18 bases between them. CDR3 length: 13 residues.

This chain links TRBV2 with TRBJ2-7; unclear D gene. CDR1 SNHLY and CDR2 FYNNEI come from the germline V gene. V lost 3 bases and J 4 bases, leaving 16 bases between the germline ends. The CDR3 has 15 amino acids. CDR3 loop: CASSDARQASYEQYF. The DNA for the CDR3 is TGTGCCAGCAGTGATGCTCGGCAGGCGAGTTACGAGCAGTACTTC.

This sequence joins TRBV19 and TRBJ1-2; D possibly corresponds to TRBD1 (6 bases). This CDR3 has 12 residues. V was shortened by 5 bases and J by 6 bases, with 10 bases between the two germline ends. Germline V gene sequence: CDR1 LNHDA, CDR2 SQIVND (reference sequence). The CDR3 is CASSPGQHGYTF. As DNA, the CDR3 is TGTGCCAGTAGTCCCGGACAGCATGGCTACACCTTC. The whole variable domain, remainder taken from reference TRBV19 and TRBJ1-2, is DGGITQSPKYLFRKEGQNVTLSCEQNLNHDAMYWYRQDPGQGLRLIYYSQIVNDFQKGDIAEGYSVSREKKESFPLTVTSAQKNPTAFYLCASSPGQHGYTFGSGTRLTVV.

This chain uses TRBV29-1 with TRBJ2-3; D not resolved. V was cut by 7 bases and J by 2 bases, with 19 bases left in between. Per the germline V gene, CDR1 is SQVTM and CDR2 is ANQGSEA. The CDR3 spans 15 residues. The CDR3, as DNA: TGCAGCGCCTGTCCCTTGGGATCTAACACAGATACGCAGTATTTT. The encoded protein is CSACPLGSNTDTQYF.

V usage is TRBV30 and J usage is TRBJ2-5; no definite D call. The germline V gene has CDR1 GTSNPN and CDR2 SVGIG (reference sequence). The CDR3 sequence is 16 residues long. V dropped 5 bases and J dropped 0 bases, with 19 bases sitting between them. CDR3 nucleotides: TGTGCCTGGTCCGTGGGGTCAATTAGGTACCAAGAGACCCAGTACTTC. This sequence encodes CAWSVGSIRYQETQYF.